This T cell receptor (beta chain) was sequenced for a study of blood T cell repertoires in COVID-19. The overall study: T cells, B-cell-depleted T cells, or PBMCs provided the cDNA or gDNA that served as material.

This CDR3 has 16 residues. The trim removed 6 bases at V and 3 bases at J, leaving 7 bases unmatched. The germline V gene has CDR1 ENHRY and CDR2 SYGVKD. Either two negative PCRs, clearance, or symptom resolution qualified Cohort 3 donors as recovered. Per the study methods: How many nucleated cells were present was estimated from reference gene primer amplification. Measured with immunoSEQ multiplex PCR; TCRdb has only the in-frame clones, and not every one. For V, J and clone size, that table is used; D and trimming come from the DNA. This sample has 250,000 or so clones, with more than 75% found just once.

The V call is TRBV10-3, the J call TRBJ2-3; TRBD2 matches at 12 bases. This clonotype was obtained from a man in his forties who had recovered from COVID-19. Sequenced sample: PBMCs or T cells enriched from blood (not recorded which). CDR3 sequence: CAIRKPGTSGTDTQYF. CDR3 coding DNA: TGTGCCATCAGGAAACCCGGGACTAGCGGGACAGATACGCAGTATTTT.